The clone carrying this TCR beta chain was seen at least ten times. The antigen is not known. The sample comes from a study of T-cell reconstitution after alpha-beta-depleted transplantation in children. Notes on the study in general: Newly produced T cells mostly accounted for T-cell counts and diversity one year post-transplant. The high TCRbeta diversity at day 60 in some patients came from surviving recipient T cells and thymic progenitors. Reported findings indicate that, about two months after transplant, alpha-beta T cells came from several hundred expanded clones, which were derived from non-depleted graft cells.

The germline gives CDR1 DFQATT, CDR2 SNEGSKA (reference sequence). V was clipped by 1 base and J by 8 bases, with 12 bases between them. The length of the CDR3 is 14 residues. A TCRbeta library incorporating unique molecular identifiers was prepared. TCRdb itself ran the PCR reads through MiXCR, one entry per CDR3 protein. The profile shows approximately 490,000 distinct CDR3 sequences, over 9.5% of them singletons. The chain joins TRBV20-1 to TRBJ1-6; D may be TRBD1 (5 bases). The TCR originated in a child aged 2 to 10 with inherited bone marrow failure, due to receive a stem cell transplant. The starting material was PBMCs, obtained before TCRalphabeta/CD19-depleted stem cell transplant. CDR3 in DNA: TGCAGTGCTAGAGCGTGGGGGAGGCATTCACCCCTCCACTTT. Amino acids: CSARAWGRHSPLHF.